This entry describes one TCR beta chain. What it binds is unknown. The data stem from a study of T cell repertoires in cytomegalovirus infection. Study summary: CMV infection and matching HLA type were both indicated by public TCR beta signatures. Overall study results and limits: HLA-C-restricted CMV clonotypes gave the most frequent clonotype in two of eight donors. People with CMV and the relevant HLA were identified by cumulative public TCR beta family frequency.

J was trimmed by 9 bases and V by 4 bases; bases with no gene match: 3. The CDR3 totals 13 residues. The V gene's germline CDR1 is SGHTA and CDR2 FQGTGA. TCRdb recomputed calls from the reads with MiXCR, one row per CDR3 protein. Of about 250,000 distinct CDR3 sequences listed, over 15% are singletons. The specimen was CD8+ T cells from PBMCs. The rearrangement joins TRBV7-3 to TRBJ1-6; TRBD1 matches at 7 bases. The sequence derives from a human donor in good health (CMV status not recorded). Some clones in this sample may be carry-over from other donors' samples. The CDR3 coding sequence is TGTGCCAGCAGCTGGGACAGTGTTTCACCCCTCCACTTT. Amino acids: CASSWDSVSPLHF.